This paragraph covers one T cell receptor (beta chain) sequence. These data belong to a study of blood T cell repertoires in COVID-19. Study overall: From T cells, B-cell-depleted T cells, or PBMCs came the material, which was cDNA or gDNA.

Patients of the Seattle cohort, enrolled during active infection, were followed longitudinally. Per the authors' pipeline: Counts of nucleated cells, estimated from reference gene primer amplification, were obtained. The table came from immunoSEQ multiplex PCR; TCRdb's copy has only in-frame clones and leaves some out. Clone size and V and J calls were adopted from that table, with D and trimming inferred from the DNA. The sample lists roughly 200,000 clones; around nine tenths were seen once. This clonotype was sampled from a middle-aged man with COVID-19, enrolled during active disease. The material sequenced was peripheral blood.

CDR3 sequence reads: CASSQGGALAGYTF. The CDR3 nucleotides are TGTGCCAGCAGCCAAGGGGGCGCTCTCGCGGGCTACACCTTC. The chain joins TRBV3-1 (or the pseudogene TRBV3-2) to TRBJ1-2; TRBD1 might be the D (5 bases). This CDR3 has 14 amino acids. Trimming removed 1 base at V and 8 bases at J, with 14 bases between. Germline CDR1 LGHDT, CDR2 YNNKEL (reference sequence).